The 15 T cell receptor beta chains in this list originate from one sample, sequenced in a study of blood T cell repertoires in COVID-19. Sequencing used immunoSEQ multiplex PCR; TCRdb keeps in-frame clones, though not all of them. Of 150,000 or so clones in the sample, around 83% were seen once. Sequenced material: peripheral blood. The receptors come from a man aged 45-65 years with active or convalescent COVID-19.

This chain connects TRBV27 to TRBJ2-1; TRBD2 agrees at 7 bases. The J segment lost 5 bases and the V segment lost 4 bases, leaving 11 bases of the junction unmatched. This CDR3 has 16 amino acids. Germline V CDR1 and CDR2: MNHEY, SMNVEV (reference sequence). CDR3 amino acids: CASSSLVLAENNEQFF. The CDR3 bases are TGTGCCAGCAGTTCCCTCGTCCTAGCGGAGAACAATGAGCAGTTCTTC.

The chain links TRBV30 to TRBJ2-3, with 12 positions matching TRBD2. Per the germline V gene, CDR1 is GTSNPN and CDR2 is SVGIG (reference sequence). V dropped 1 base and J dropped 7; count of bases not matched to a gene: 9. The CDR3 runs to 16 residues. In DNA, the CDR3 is TGTGCCTGGAGTGAGGGGGCTAGCGGGAGGGGCCATACGCAGTATTTT. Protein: CAWSEGASGRGHTQYF.

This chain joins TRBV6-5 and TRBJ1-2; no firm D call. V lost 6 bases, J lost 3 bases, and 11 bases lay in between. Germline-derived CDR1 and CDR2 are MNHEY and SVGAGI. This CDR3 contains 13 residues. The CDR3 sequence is CASRTTRDYGYTF. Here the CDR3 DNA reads TGTGCCAGCAGGACCACCCGGGACTATGGCTACACCTTC.

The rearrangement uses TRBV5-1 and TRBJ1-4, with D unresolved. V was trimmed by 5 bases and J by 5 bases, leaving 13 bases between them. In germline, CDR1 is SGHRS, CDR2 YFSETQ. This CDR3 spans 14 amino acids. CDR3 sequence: CASRRGGPNEKLFF. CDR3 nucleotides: TGCGCCAGCAGGCGGGGAGGGCCGAATGAAAAACTGTTTTTT.

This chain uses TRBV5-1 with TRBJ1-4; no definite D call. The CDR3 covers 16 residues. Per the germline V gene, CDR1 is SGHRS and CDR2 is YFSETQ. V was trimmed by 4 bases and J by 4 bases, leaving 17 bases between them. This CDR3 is CASSRSGGIDNEKLFF. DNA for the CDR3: TGCGCCAGCAGCAGGTCGGGTGGAATCGATAATGAAAAACTGTTTTTT. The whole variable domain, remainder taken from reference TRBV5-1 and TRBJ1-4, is KAGVTQTPRYLIKTRGQQVTLSCSPISGHRSVSWYQQTPGQGLQFLFEYFSETQRNKGNFPGRFSGRQFSNSRSEMNVSTLELGDSALYLCASSRSGGIDNEKLFFGSGTQLSVL.

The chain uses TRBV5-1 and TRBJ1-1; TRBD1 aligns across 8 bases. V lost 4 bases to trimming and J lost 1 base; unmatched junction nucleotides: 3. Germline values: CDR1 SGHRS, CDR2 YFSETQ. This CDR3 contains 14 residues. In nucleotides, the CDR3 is TGCGCCAGCAGCGCCGGGACAGGGAACACTGAAGCTTTCTTT. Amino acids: CASSAGTGNTEAFF.

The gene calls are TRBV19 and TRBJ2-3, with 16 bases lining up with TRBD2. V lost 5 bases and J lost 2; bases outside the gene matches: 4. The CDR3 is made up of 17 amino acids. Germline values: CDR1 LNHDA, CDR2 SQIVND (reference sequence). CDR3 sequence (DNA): TGTGCCAGTAGTGGGGGACTAGCGGGAGGGCCCACAGATACGCAGTATTTT. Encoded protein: CASSGGLAGGPTDTQYF.

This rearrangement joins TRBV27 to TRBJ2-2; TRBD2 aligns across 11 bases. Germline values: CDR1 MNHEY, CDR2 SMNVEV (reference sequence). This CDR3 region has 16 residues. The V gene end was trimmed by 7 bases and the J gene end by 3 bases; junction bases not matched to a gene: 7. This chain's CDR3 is CASNLAGGPYTGELFF. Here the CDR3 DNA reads TGTGCCAGCAACCTAGCGGGGGGACCGTACACCGGGGAGCTGTTTTTT.

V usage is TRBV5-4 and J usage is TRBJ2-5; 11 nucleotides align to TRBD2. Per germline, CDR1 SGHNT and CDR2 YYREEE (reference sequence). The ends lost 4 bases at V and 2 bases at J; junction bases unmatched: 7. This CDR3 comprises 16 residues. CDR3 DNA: TGTGCCAGCAGCCTACTGGGACTAGCGGCTCAAGAGACCCAGTACTTC. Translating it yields CASSLLGLAAQETQYF.

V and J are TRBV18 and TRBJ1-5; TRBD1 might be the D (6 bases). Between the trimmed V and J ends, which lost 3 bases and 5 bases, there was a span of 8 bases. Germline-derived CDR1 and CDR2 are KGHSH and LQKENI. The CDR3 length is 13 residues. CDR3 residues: CASSPRQDQPQHF. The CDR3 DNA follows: TGTGCCAGCTCACCGAGACAGGATCAGCCCCAGCATTTT. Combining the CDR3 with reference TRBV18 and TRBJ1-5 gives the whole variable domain NAGVMQNPRHLVRRRGQEARLRCSPMKGHSHVYWYRQLPEEGLKFMVYLQKENIIDESGMPKERFSAEFPKEGPSILRIQQVVRGDSAAYFCASSPRQDQPQHFGDGTRLSIL.

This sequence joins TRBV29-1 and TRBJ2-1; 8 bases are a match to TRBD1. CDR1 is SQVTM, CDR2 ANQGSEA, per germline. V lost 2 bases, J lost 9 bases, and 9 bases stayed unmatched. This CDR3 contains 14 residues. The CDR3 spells CSVESPDRASEQFF. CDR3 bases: TGCAGCGTTGAATCCCCGGACAGGGCCAGTGAGCAGTTCTTC.

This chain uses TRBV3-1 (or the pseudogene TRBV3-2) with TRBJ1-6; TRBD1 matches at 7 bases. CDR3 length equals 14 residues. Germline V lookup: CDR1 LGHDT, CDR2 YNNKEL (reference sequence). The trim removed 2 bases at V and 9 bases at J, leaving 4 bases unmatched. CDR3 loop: CASSQRQGVSPLHF. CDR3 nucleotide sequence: TGTGCCAGCAGCCAACGGCAGGGGGTTTCACCCCTCCACTTT.

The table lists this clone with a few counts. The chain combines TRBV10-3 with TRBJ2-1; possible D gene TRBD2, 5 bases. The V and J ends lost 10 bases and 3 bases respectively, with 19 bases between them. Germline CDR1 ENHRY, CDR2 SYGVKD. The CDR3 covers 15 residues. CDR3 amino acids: CATTPTAGDYNEQFF. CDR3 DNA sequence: TGTGCCACCACTCCTACGGCGGGCGACTACAATGAGCAGTTCTTC.

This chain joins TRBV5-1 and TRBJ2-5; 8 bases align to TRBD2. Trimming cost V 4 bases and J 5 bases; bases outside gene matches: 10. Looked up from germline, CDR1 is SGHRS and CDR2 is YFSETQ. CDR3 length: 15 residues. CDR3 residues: CASSRGLERLETQYF. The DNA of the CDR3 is TGCGCCAGCAGCCGGGGACTAGAACGTCTGGAGACCCAGTACTTC.

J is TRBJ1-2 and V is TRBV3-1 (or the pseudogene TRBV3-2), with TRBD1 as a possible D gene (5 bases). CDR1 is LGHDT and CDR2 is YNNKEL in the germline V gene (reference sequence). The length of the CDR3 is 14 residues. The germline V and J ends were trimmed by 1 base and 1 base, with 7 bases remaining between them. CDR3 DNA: TGTGCCAGCAGCCAAGTTCAGGGTAACTATGGCTACACCTTC. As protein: CASSQVQGNYGYTF.